This TCR beta chain came from a study of follicular helper T cells after annual influenza vaccination. At the level of the study: Sampling occurred days 0, 7 and 28 after each influenza vaccination.

The time point here: 2015-2016 season, pre-vaccination. Excluded were substance abuse, HIV/AIDS, active cancer, immunomodulatory drugs and active illness. V gave up 5 bases and J gave up 9 bases; unmatched junction bases: 12. Germline V CDR1 and CDR2: MNHEY, SMNVEV (reference sequence). The CDR3 is 15 amino acids. Clones were sequenced by immunoSEQ multiplex PCR, and TCRdb holds only the in-frame ones, with some missing. Of about 14,000 clones in the sample, about four fifths are singletons; the top ten hold almost 0.45%. The J gene is TRBJ2-1, the V gene TRBV27; TRBD2 aligns across 8 bases. The sequence derives from an adult who received the influenza vaccine. The material sequenced was CXCR5- memory CD4+ T cells sorted from blood, taken on the day of influenza vaccination. The CDR3 is CASSLSGGLGPEQFF. CDR3 nucleotide sequence: TGTGCCAGCAGTCTCTCCGGGGGACTAGGGCCTGAGCAGTTCTTC.